The source of this T cell receptor beta chain is a study of T cell responses to AZD1222 COVID-19 vaccine. Study-wide findings and caveats: Repertoires in all cases were sampled only once the peak T cell response had passed.

The table came from immunoSEQ multiplex PCR; TCRdb's copy has only in-frame clones and leaves some out. Found here are more than 150,000 clones, 80% to 90% of them singletons; the top ten hold 2.5% to 3%. The length of the CDR3 is 14 residues. V lost 1 base, J lost 6 bases, and 5 bases stayed unmatched. Germline values: CDR1 LNHNV, CDR2 YYDKDF (reference sequence). Remarks on this clone: What it binds is not known.

The sequencing here drew on peripheral blood, taken on day 0 of MenACWY control vaccination. This chain connects TRBV15 to TRBJ1-1; 7 bases are a match to TRBD1. The sequence was obtained from an adult in good health. CDR3 coding DNA: TGTGCCACCAGCAGAGCTGGGACAGTCTCTGAAGCTTTCTTT. Protein sequence: CATSRAGTVSEAFF.